Given below is one TCR beta chain in context. The target antigen is unknown. Libraries were prepared by immunoSEQ multiplex PCR; TCRdb keeps only in-frame clonotypes and omits some of them. The table lists around 99,000 clones, around 90% of them singletons. This sample is drawn from a study of OX40 agonist ivuxolimab in advanced cancers. Study-level background: Three patients showed partial responses: one hepatocellular carcinoma and two cutaneous melanoma cases.

Study-level findings and limits: Expanded clones belonging to CD8+ T cells outnumbered, on average, those of CD4+.

At cycle 4 day 1, cycle 7 day 1, and baseline, blood was sampled. Sample: CD4+ or CD8+ T cells sorted from blood, taken in a trial of the OX40 agonist ivuxolimab. The source is an adult with an advanced solid tumor such as melanoma, head and neck, liver or kidney cancer.

The DNA of the CDR3 is TGTGCCAGCAGCCAATCGGACAGGGCGAACACCGGGGAGCTGTTTTTT. Translation: CASSQSDRANTGELFF. The chain employs TRBV7-3 and TRBJ2-2; 8 positions match TRBD1. The germline V gene has CDR1 SGHTA and CDR2 FQGTGA. The CDR3 runs 16 residues. The ends lost 5 bases at V and 0 bases at J; junction bases unmatched: 5. The whole variable domain, remainder taken from reference TRBV7-3 and TRBJ2-2, is GAGVSQTPSNKVTEKGKYVELRCDPISGHTALYWYRQSLGQGPEFLIYFQGTGAADDSGLPNDRFFAVRPEGSVSTLKIQRTERGDSAVYLCASSQSDRANTGELFFGEGSRLTVL.